The present entry profiles one T cell receptor beta chain with its context. Produced via immunoSEQ multiplex PCR; TCRdb's table is partial and in-frame only. The sample has approximately 57,000 clones, approximately 90% seen once. The entry originates in a study of T cell changes during pregnancy in multiple sclerosis. CDR1 is SGHTA and CDR2 is FQGNSA in the germline V gene. Between the trimmed V and J ends, which lost 4 bases and 4 bases, there was a span of 16 bases. The CDR3 contains 15 residues. The sample was peripheral blood, taken after pregnancy. The chain joins TRBV7-2 to TRBJ1-1; perhaps TRBD1 as D (5 bases). This TCR was recovered from a female donor in good health, enrolled as a control in a pregnancy study. In DNA form, the CDR3 reads TGTGCCAGCAGCTCGGGAGGGGCCTTGGGCACTGAAGCTTTCTTT. Translating gives CASSSGGALGTEAFF.